What follows are 8 T cell receptor beta chains derived from one specimen sequenced in a study of spatial heterogeneity in lung cancer. TCRdb reprocessed the 5' RACE reads via MiXCR and lists one record per CDR3 protein. Among some 120,000 distinct CDR3 sequences listed, 12% were seen once. Described time point: blood at routine non-recurrence follow-up after resection. In each case, whole RNA from tumor, nontumor lung or frozen PBMC was sequenced unsorted. The specimen comprised PBMCs, sampled at follow-up. These receptors all come from a male donor with early-stage non-small cell lung cancer.

The chain uses TRBV7-6 and TRBJ1-6; 9 bases map to TRBD1. Germline V gives CDR1 SGHVS, CDR2 FNYEAQ. The trim removed 4 bases at V and 5 bases at J, leaving 3 bases unmatched. This CDR3 comprises 15 residues. CDR3 sequence reads: CASSSGTGNNSPLHF. In DNA, the CDR3 is TGTGCCAGCAGCTCCGGGACAGGGAATAATTCACCCCTCCACTTT.

The rearrangement uses TRBV20-1 and TRBJ2-1; D is unresolved. The CDR3 loop spans 14 amino acids. CDR1 and CDR2 (germline): DFQATT, SNEGSKA (reference sequence). Trimming took 3 bases from V and 5 from J, leaving 14 bases between them. CDR3 DNA sequence: TGCAGTGCTAGCCCGATTGGACGGAACAATGAGCAGTTCTTC. Translation: CSASPIGRNNEQFF.

This clonotype has ten or more counts. CDR3 sequence: CAISVGQGNGPDTQYF. CDR3 DNA: TGTGCCATCAGTGTTGGTCAGGGCAACGGCCCAGATACGCAGTATTTT. The chain combines TRBV10-3 with TRBJ2-3; D perhaps matches TRBD1 (5 bases). The CDR3 length is 16 residues. With 4 bases removed from V and 4 bases from J, the gap between germline ends came to 18 bases. Germline CDR1 and CDR2: ENHRY and SYGVKD.

This clonotype was counted between two and nine times. The chain has TRBV24-1 and TRBJ1-1; D is possibly TRBD1 (5 bases). Trimming cost V 7 bases and J 0 bases, with 8 bases left between them. The CDR3 runs 13 residues. CDR1 and CDR2 from the germline V gene are KGHDR and SFDVKD. CDR3 loop: CATRDSLNTEAFF. CDR3 sequence (DNA): TGTGCCACCAGAGACAGTCTGAACACTGAAGCTTTCTTT.

In its sample, this clonotype was seen many times. The genes are TRBV10-3 and TRBJ2-3, with D uncertain. This CDR3 spans 14 amino acids. V dropped 4 bases and J dropped 3 bases, with 11 bases sitting between them. CDR1 is ENHRY and CDR2 is SYGVKD in the germline V gene. The CDR3 spells CAISGSGRTDTQYF. CDR3 sequence (DNA): TGTGCCATCAGTGGTTCGGGCAGGACAGATACGCAGTATTTT.

The chain uses TRBV27 and TRBJ2-7, with unresolved D. Trimming shortened V by 4 bases and J by 7 bases, and 11 bases separated the two germline ends. Germline V gene lookup returns CDR1 MNHEY and CDR2 SMNVEV (reference sequence). The CDR3 is 12 residues long. DNA of the CDR3: TGTGCCAGCAGTTCACCTCATGAGGAGCAGTACTTC. Amino acids: CASSSPHEEQYF.

This clonotype occurred many times. The chain joins TRBV11-2 to TRBJ2-7; no clear D gene. With 7 bases removed from V and 2 bases from J, the gap between germline ends came to 15 bases. In germline, CDR1 is SGHAT, CDR2 FQNNGV. The CDR3 length is 14 residues. CDR3 loop: CASTKRSQPYEQYF. The CDR3 nucleotides read TGTGCCAGCACCAAAAGGAGTCAGCCCTACGAGCAGTACTTC.

This clonotype was seen a handful of times. The CDR3 DNA sequence: TGTGCCAGCAGCTATAGCTATAACACTGAAGCTTTCTTT. Its translation: CASSYSYNTEAFF. This chain uses TRBV6-5 with TRBJ1-1; D not resolved. Trimming cost V 6 bases and J 2 bases, with 10 bases left between them. Germline V lookup: CDR1 MNHEY, CDR2 SVGAGI. The length of the CDR3 is 13 residues.